Presented here are 16 T cell receptor beta chains from one specimen sequenced in a study of blood T cell repertoires in COVID-19. Sequencing used immunoSEQ multiplex PCR; TCRdb keeps in-frame clones, though not all of them. The sample lists about half a million clones; approximately 92% were seen once. The sample was peripheral blood. All receptors derive from a man in his late teens or twenties with COVID-19, enrolled during active disease.

This chain uses TRBV12-3 or TRBV12-4 with TRBJ2-1; tentatively, D is TRBD2 (5 bases). The V end was cut by 3 bases, the J end by 9 bases, with 9 bases between. This CDR3 contains 12 residues. The CDR3 region is CASSFREREQFF. CDR3 in DNA: TGTGCCAGCAGTTTTCGGGAACGTGAGCAGTTCTTC.

The chain carries TRBV2 and TRBJ2-7; 7 positions match TRBD1. The CDR3 loop spans 14 amino acids. Germline trimming cut 6 bases from V and 0 bases from J; bases unmatched to any gene: 5. CDR1 and CDR2 from the germline V gene are SNHLY and FYNNEI. Here the CDR3 DNA reads TGTGCCAGCAGGGGACAGTATACCTCCTACGAGCAGTACTTC. This codes for CASRGQYTSYEQYF. Full variable domain (rest looked up from reference TRBV2 and TRBJ2-7): EPEVTQTPSHQVTQMGQEVILRCVPISNHLYFYWYRQILGQKVEFLVSFYNNEISEKSEIFDDQFSVERPDGSNFTLKIRSTKLEDSAMYFCASRGQYTSYEQYFGPGTRLTVT.

The chain links TRBV25-1 to TRBJ1-5; D possibly corresponds to TRBD1 (5 bases). Germline CDR1 is MGHDK and CDR2 is SYGVNS. The CDR3 covers 13 residues. V shed 5 bases and J shed 11 bases, with 16 bases lying between them. CDR3 in DNA: TGTGCCAGCAGTCGGGGGTCCCAAGGAGCCCAGCATTTT. Its translation: CASSRGSQGAQHF.

This clone was counted once. V and J are TRBV11-2 and TRBJ2-1; 15 nucleotides line up with TRBD2. The CDR3 contains 16 residues. After removal of 7 bases from V and 7 bases from J, the junction contained 8 bases not matched to a gene. CDR1 and CDR2 (germline): SGHAT, FQNNGV. CDR3 sequence (DNA): TGTGCCAGCACCTTCCCGGGACTAGCGGGGGGTAATGAGCAGTTCTTC. It codes for CASTFPGLAGGNEQFF.

The CDR3 nucleotides are TGTGCCAGCAGCCAAACTTTGTCCACTGAAGCTTTCTTT. Translation: CASSQTLSTEAFF. The rearrangement uses TRBV14 and TRBJ1-1; D gene uncertain. Germline V lookup: CDR1 SGHDN, CDR2 FVKESK. There are 13 residues in the CDR3. V shed 2 bases and J shed 4 bases, with 8 bases lying between them.

This chain connects TRBV5-4 to TRBJ2-5; 9 bases map to TRBD2. Germline CDR1 SGHNT, CDR2 YYREEE (reference sequence). This CDR3 spans 15 amino acids. V lost 0 bases to trimming and J lost 5 bases; unmatched junction nucleotides: 5. The CDR3 region has the DNA TGTGCCAGCAGCTTGGCGCTAGCGGGGAGCGAGACCCAGTACTTC. It specifies CASSLALAGSETQYF.

This clone has a single count. At one of its ends the junction is not consistent with the germline gene, which may arise from a read error. The chain recombines TRBV5-1 with TRBJ1-3; D might be TRBD1 (5 bases). The CDR3 contains 12 residues. Germline CDR1 is SGHRS and CDR2 is YFSETQ. The chain's CDR3 is CASSLEGNIGHF. The CDR3 bases are TGCGCCAGCAGCTTGGAGGGGAACATTGGCCATTTT.

The rearrangement joins TRBV6-5 to TRBJ2-7; no definite D call. Deletions cut 0 bases from V and 9 bases from J, with 12 bases between. CDR1 and CDR2 from the germline V gene are MNHEY and SVGAGI. This CDR3 comprises 13 residues. CDR3 sequence (DNA): TGTGCCAGCAGTTACTCGATTGGTGGCAGGCAGTACTTC. Its translation: CASSYSIGGRQYF.

The count of this clone is one. This chain joins TRBV6-5 and TRBJ2-3; a possible D gene is TRBD2 (5 bases). V was trimmed by 0 bases and J by 9 bases, leaving 16 bases between them. CDR3 length: 15 amino acids. Germline lookup yields CDR1 MNHEY and CDR2 SVGAGI. In nucleotides, the CDR3 is TGTGCCAGCAGTTACTCCGGAACCTCGGGCGGGACGCAGTATTTT. It translates to CASSYSGTSGGTQYF.

The V gene is TRBV29-1, the J gene TRBJ2-7, with 13 bases lining up with TRBD2. Germline CDR1 reads SQVTM; CDR2 reads ANQGSEA. The CDR3 totals 17 residues. The V segment lost 4 bases and the J segment 5 bases; nucleotides outside the gene matches: 14. CDR3 coding DNA: TGCAGCGTTGTATTCACTAGCGGGAGGGGTTTCGCGGACGAGCAGTACTTC. It is translated as CSVVFTSGRGFADEQYF.

This chain joins TRBV24-1 and TRBJ2-1, with 7 nucleotides matching TRBD2. In germline, CDR1 is KGHDR, CDR2 SFDVKD. This CDR3 has 15 residues. Unmatched junction bases numbered 14, after V lost 9 bases and J lost 7 bases. The DNA for the CDR3 is TGTGCCACCGGGGGGGTCGGGCTAGCGGAAAATGAGCAGTTCTTC. It specifies CATGGVGLAENEQFF.

The J gene is TRBJ1-2, the V gene TRBV15, with a possible D match to TRBD1 (6 bases). This CDR3 comprises 14 residues. Germline V CDR1 and CDR2: LNHNV, YYDKDF (reference sequence). Trimming pared 4 bases from V and 8 bases from J, leaving 17 bases between. CDR3 sequence: CATSTLSQTGGYTF. CDR3 nucleotide sequence: TGTGCCACCAGCACCCTTTCCCAGACAGGCGGCTACACCTTC.

The chain combines TRBV27 with TRBJ1-2; 9 nucleotides agree with TRBD1. This CDR3 spans 14 amino acids. Germline-derived CDR1 and CDR2 are MNHEY and SMNVEV (reference sequence). V was pared by 5 bases and J by 5 bases, with 6 bases of the junction left unmatched. The CDR3: CASSRLQGAYGYTF. CDR3 nucleotides: TGTGCCAGCAGTCGGCTACAGGGGGCTTATGGCTACACCTTC.

CDR3 nucleotide sequence: TGTGCCAGCAGGATTCTACAGGGCTACGAGCAGTACTTC. As protein: CASRILQGYEQYF. The chain joins TRBV28 to TRBJ2-7, with a tentative D call TRBD1 (6 bases). This CDR3 contains 13 residues. Germline V lookup: CDR1 MDHEN, CDR2 SYDVKM. Trimming left V 6 bases short and J 3 bases short, with 12 bases between.

V and J are TRBV9 and TRBJ2-3, with D possibly matching TRBD2 (6 bases). V was clipped by 4 bases and J by 0 bases, with 12 bases between them. This CDR3 has 15 residues. Germline V gene lookup returns CDR1 SGDLS and CDR2 YYNGEE. CDR3 amino acids: CASSRLDTSTDTQYF. Written as DNA, the CDR3 is TGTGCCAGCAGCCGACTAGATACTAGCACAGATACGCAGTATTTT.

The chain is built from TRBV9 and TRBJ1-3; D is unclear. Per the germline V gene, CDR1 is SGDLS and CDR2 is YYNGEE. CDR3 length: 14 amino acids. The V gene lost 4 bases and the J gene lost 3 bases, with 11 bases spanning the gap. CDR3: CASSPPGGGNTIYF. CDR3 nucleotide sequence: TGTGCCAGCAGCCCTCCAGGAGGTGGAAACACCATATATTTT.